A single TCR beta chain is shown here with its context. Its matching antigen is unknown. Germline lookup yields CDR1 DFQATT and CDR2 SNEGSKA (reference sequence). The J segment lost 2 bases and the V segment lost 5 bases, leaving 2 bases of the junction unmatched. This CDR3 contains 12 residues. This entry comes from a study of identical twins. The study's findings and limits: Donors were not followed over many years; analysis was cross-sectional. A partial confounding effect on zero-insertion analyses could come from invariant MAIT and iNKT cells. Weaker excess twin sharing was seen among beta out-of-frame sequences. Memory repertoires lacked the insertion deficit that abundant cord blood beta clonotypes showed.

Using its own MiXCR run on the 5' RACE reads, TCRdb lists one record per CDR3 protein. The sample includes over 200,000 distinct CDR3 sequences, roughly a tenth of them seen just once. The V and J genes are TRBV20-1 and TRBJ2-7; 8 positions agree with TRBD1. This clonotype originated in a man in his fifties or sixties in good health. The sample consisted of memory T cells sorted from blood. This chain's CDR3 is CSAEQGAYEQYF. The CDR3 DNA reads TGCAGTGCTGAACAGGGGGCCTACGAGCAGTACTTC.